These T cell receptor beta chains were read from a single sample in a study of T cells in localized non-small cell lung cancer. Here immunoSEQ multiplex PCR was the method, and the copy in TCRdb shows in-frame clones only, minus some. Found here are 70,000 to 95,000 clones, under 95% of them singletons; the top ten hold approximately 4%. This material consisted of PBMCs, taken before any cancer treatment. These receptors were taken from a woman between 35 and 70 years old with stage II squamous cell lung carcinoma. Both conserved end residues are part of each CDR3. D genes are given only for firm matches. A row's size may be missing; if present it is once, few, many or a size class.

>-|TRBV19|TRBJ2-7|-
TGTGCCAGTAGTACTCGAGTCGGGCAGGGCAACTCCTACGAGCAGTACTTC
CASSTRVGQGNSYEQYF
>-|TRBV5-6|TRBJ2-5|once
TGTGCCAGCAGCTTACTTTGGGGACAAGAGACCCAGTACTTC
CASSLLWGQETQYF
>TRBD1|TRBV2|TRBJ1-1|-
TGTGCCAGCAGGGGACCGGGACAGGGTATGGGCACTGAAGCTTTCTTT
CASRGPGQGMGTEAFF
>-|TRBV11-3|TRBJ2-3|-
TGTGCCAGCAGCTTAGAGTCCAGGGGCGGGACAGATACGCAGTATTTT
CASSLESRGGTDTQYF
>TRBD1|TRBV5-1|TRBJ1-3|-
TGCGCCAGCAGCTTAAGTACAGGGGGCGGACGAAGAAACACCATATATTTT
CASSLSTGGGRRNTIYF
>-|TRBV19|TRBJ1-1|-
TGTGCCAGTAGTATGCGACACTTGAACACTGAAGCTTTCTTT
CASSMRHLNTEAFF
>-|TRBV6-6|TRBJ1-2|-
TGTGCCAGCAATAAATTGGGGGGGGACTATGGCTACACCTTC
CASNKLGGDYGYTF
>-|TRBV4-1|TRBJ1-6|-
TGCGCCAGCAGCCACCCAAAGGAGGACTCTTTGCTGAGAAATTCACCCCTCCACTTT
CASSHPKEDSLLRNSPLHF
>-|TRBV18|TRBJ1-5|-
TGTGCCAGCTCACCACCGTTGTCAGAGGGCAATCAGCCCCAGCATTTT
CASSPPLSEGNQPQHF
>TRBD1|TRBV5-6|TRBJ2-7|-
TGTGCCAGCAGCTTGTGGACAGGAGGCTCCTACGAGCAGTACTTC
CASSLWTGGSYEQYF
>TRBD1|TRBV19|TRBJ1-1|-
TGTGCCAGTACAAACCTTAGACAGGGCAGGACTGAAGCTTTCTTT
CASTNLRQGRTEAFF
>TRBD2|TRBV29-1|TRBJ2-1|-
TGCAGCGCCACGCTGACTAGCGGGAGGCCCAAGACCGAGCAGTTCTTC
CSATLTSGRPKTEQFF
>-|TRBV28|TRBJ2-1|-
TGTGCCAGCAGTTTGATGGAGGGTGAGCAGTTCTTC
CASSLMEGEQFF
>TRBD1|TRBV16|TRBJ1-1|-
TGTGCCAGCAGCCATCAGGGGGCTAACACTGAAGCTTTCTTT
CASSHQGANTEAFF
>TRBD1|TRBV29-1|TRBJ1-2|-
TGCAGCGTTGATCAGGGGGCACGGAGCTTAAATGGCTACACCTTC
CSVDQGARSLNGYTF
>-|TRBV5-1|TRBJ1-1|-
TGCGCCAGCAGCTTGTTGGGGAAGGGAACTGAAGCTTTCTTT
CASSLLGKGTEAFF